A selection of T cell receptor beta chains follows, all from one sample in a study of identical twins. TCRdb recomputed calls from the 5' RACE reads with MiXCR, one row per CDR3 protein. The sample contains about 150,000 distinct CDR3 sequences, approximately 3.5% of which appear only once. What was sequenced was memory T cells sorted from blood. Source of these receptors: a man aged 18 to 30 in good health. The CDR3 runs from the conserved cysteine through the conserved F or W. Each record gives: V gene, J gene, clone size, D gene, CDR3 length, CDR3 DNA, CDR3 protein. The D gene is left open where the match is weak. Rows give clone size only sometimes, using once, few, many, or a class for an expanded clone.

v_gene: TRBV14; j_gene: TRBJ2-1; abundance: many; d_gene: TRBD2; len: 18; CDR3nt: TGTGCCAGCAGCCAAGGTCCTATATTCGGGGGGTCCTACAATGAGCAGTTCTTC; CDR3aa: CASSQGPIFGGSYNEQFF
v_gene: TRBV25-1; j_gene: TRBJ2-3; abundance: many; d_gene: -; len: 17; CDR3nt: TGTGCCAGCAGTGAATTAGCCTCGTCGGGAGCGGGAGATACGCAGTATTTT; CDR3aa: CASSELASSGAGDTQYF
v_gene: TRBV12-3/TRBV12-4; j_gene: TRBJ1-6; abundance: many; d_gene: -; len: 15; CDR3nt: TGTGCCAGCAGTACCAGGCAGGGGAACAATTCACCCCTCCACTTT; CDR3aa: CASSTRQGNNSPLHF
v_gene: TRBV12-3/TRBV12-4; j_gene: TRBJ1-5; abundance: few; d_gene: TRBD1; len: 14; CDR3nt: TGTGCCAGCAGCCCCACAGGGGCCGTTGAGCCCCAGCATTTT; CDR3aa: CASSPTGAVEPQHF
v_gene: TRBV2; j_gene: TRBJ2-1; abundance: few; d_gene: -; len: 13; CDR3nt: TGTGCCAGCTTAGGTCCCAATCGCGTCGGGCAGTTCTTC; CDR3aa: CASLGPNRVGQFF
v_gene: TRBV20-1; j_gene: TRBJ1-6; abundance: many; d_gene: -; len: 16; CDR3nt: TGCAGTGCTACTAGTACCGGGGTGTCCTATAATTCACCCCTCCACTTT; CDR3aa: CSATSTGVSYNSPLHF
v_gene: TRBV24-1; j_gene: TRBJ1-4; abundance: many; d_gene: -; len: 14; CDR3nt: TGTGCCACCAGTGATTCTTCGGTAGGGGAAAAACTGTTTTTT; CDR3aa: CATSDSSVGEKLFF
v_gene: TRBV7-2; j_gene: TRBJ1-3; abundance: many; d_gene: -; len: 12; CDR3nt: TGTGCCAGCAGCCCGGGGGGAAACACCATATATTTT; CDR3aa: CASSPGGNTIYF
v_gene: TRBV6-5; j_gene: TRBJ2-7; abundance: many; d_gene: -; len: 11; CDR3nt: TGTGCCAGCAGTTATGGGATCGAGCAGTACTTC; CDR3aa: CASSYGIEQYF
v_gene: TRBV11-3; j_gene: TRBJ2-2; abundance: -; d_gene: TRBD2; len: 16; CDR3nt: TGTGCCAGCAGCCTCAGCCTAGCGGGAGTGAACGGGGAGCTGTTTTTT; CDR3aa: CASSLSLAGVNGELFF
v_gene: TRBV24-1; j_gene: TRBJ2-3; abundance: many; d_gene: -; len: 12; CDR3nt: TGTGCCACCAGTGCGCCGACAGATACGCAGTATTTT; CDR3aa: CATSAPTDTQYF
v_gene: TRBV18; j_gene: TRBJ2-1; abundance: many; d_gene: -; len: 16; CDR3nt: TGTGCCAGCTCACCCCAGGACAGGAGGGACTACAATGAGCAGTTCTTC; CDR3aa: CASSPQDRRDYNEQFF
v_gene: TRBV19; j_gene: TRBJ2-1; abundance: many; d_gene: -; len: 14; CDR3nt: TGTGCCAGCGAGGAACAGGGAATCGACAATGAGCAGTTCTTC; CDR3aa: CASEEQGIDNEQFF
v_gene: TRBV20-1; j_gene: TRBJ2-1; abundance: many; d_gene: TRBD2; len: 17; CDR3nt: TGCAGTGCTAGAGCCGGGACTAGCGGGAGTTCCTACAATGAGCAGTTCTTC; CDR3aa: CSARAGTSGSSYNEQFF
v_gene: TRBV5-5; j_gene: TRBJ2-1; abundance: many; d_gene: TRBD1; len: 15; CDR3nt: TGTGCCAGCAGCTCCCCGGGACAGGGCCTTAGGGAGCAGTTCTTC; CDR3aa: CASSSPGQGLREQFF
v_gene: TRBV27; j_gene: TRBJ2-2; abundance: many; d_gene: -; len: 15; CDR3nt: TGTGCCAGCAGTTTGGGCAGGGGAGGCACCGGGGAGCTGTTTTTT; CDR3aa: CASSLGRGGTGELFF
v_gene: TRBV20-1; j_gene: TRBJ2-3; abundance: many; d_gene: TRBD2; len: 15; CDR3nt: TGCAGTGCTGGGACTAGCGGGAGTATCGCGGATACGCAGTATTTT; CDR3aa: CSAGTSGSIADTQYF
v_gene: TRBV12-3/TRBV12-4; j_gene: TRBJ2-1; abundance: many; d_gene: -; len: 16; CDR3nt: TGTGCCAGCAGTTTAGCGGGAGGTCTGGGGCACAATGAGCAGTTCTTC; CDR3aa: CASSLAGGLGHNEQFF
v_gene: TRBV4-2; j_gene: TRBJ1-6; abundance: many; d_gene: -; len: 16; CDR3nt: TGTGCCAGCAGCCCCGGTGGGACCGCGATAAATTCACCCCTCCACTTT; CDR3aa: CASSPGGTAINSPLHF
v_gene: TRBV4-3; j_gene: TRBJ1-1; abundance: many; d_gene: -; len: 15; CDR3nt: TGCGCCAGCAGCCAAGTAGGAGGGGTGGACACTGAAGCTTTCTTT; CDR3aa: CASSQVGGVDTEAFF
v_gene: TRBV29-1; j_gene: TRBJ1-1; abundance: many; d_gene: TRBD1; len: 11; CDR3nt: TGCAGCGTTGAGGGCGACAGGGTAGCTTTCTTT; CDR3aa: CSVEGDRVAFF
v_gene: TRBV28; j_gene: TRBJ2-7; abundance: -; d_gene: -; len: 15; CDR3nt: TGTGCCAGCAGTTTATCAGATCACAGGGTAAACGAGCAGTACTTC; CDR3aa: CASSLSDHRVNEQYF
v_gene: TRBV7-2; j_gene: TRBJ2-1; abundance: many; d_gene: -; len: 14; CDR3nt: TGTGCCAGCAGCTTGGGGGGTAGGGGGAATGAGCAGTTCTTC; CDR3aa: CASSLGGRGNEQFF
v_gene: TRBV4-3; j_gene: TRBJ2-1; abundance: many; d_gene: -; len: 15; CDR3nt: TGCGCCAGCAGCGCGGGACAGAGCTCCTACAATGAGCAGTTCTTC; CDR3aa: CASSAGQSSYNEQFF
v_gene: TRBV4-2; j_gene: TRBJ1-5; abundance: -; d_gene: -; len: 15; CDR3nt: TGTGCCAGCAGCCAGGTCGGGGATAGCAATCAGCCCCAGCATTTT; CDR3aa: CASSQVGDSNQPQHF
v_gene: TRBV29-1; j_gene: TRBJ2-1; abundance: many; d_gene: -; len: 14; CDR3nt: TGCAGCGTTGAATGGGAAGTCTCCTACAATGAGCAGTTCTTC; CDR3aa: CSVEWEVSYNEQFF
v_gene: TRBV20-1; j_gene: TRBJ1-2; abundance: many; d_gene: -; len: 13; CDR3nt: TGCAGTGCTAGAGATTTTGTTGGCGAAGGGTACACCTTC; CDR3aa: CSARDFVGEGYTF
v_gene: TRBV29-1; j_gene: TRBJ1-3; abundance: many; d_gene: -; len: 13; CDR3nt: TGCAGCGATTACCCGGTTTCTGGAAACACCATATATTTT; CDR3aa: CSDYPVSGNTIYF
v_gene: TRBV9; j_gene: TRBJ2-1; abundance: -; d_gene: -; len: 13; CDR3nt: TGTGCCAGCAGCGCACCCACCGGGACCAGGGTTTTCTTC; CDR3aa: CASSAPTGTRVFF
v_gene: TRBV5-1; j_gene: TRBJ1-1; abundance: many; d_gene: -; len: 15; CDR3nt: TGCGCCAGCAGTGTGGGACCAGGGCGGGGCACTGAAGCTTTCTTT; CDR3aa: CASSVGPGRGTEAFF
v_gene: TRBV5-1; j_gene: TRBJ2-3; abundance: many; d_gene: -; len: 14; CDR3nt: TGCGCCAGCAGCTCCACGGGTAGCACAGATACGCAGTATTTT; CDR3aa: CASSSTGSTDTQYF
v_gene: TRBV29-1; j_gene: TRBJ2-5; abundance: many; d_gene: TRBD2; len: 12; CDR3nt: TGCAGCGCCGGGCGGGGGGGCGAGACCCAGTACTTC; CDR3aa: CSAGRGGETQYF
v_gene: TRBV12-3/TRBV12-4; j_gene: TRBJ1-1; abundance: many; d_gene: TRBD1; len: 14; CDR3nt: TGTGCCAGCAGCCCCGGACAGGGGAACGCTGAAGCTTTCTTT; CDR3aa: CASSPGQGNAEAFF
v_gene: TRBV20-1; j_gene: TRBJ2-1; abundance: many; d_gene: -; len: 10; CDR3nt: TGCAGTTCCCCCCACAATGAGCAGTTCTTC; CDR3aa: CSSPHNEQFF
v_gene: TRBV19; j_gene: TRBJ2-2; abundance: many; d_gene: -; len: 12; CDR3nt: TGTGCCAGTAGTACGTACACCGGGGAGCTGTTTTTT; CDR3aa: CASSTYTGELFF
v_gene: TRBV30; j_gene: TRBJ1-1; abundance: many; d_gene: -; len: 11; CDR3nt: TGTGCCTGGAGTGTACAAGCTGAAGCTTTCTTT; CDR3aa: CAWSVQAEAFF
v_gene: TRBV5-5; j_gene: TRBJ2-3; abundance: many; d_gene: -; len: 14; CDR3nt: TGTGCCAGCAGCAGACAGGGAGGGGCAGATACGCAGTATTTT; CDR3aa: CASSRQGGADTQYF
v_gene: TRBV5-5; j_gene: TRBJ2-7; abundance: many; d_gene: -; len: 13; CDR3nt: TGTGCCAGCAGGAACCAGGGTGCCTACGAGCAGTACTTC; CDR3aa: CASRNQGAYEQYF
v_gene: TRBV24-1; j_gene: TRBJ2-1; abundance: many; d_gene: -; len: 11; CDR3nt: TGTGCCACCAGTGGGGGCGGCGAGCAGTTCTTC; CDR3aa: CATSGGGEQFF
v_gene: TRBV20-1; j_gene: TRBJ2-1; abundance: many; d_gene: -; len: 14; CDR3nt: TGCAGTGCCCTTAGCGGGACAGACCACAATGAGCAGTTCTTC; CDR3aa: CSALSGTDHNEQFF
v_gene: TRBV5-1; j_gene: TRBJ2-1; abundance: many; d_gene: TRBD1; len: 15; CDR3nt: TGCGCCAGCAGCTTGGAGGGACAGGGGGCTCATGAGCAGTTCTTC; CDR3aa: CASSLEGQGAHEQFF
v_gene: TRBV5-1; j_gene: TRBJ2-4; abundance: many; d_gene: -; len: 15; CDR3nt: TGCGCCAGCAGCTTGGGACAGCGGGCCAAAAACATTCAGTACTTC; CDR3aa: CASSLGQRAKNIQYF
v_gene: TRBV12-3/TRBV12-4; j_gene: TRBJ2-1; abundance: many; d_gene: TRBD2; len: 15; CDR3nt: TGTGCCAGCACTCGGTCTAGCGGGACCAACAATGAGCAGTTCTTC; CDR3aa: CASTRSSGTNNEQFF
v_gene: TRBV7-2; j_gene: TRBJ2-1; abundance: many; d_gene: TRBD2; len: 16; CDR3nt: TGTGCCAGCAGCCCCCGGCCTAGCGGGGTCGGAGATGAGCAGTTCTTC; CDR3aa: CASSPRPSGVGDEQFF